The 13 T cell receptor beta chains reported below all come from one sample, sequenced in a study of spatial heterogeneity in lung cancer. Time point: sample taken at primary tumor resection. Whole RNA, which was extracted from tumor, nontumor lung tissue or frozen PBMC, was sequenced without any cell sorting. TCRdb recomputed calls from the 5' RACE reads with MiXCR, one row per CDR3 protein. This table holds approximately 82,000 distinct CDR3 sequences, around 12% found once. The sample in question was PBMCs, obtained at surgery. The receptor set was obtained from a male donor with early-stage non-small cell lung cancer.

This clonotype was seen ten or more times. The chain is built from TRBV5-1 and TRBJ1-5; 7 bases fit TRBD1. Trimming took 4 bases from V and 0 from J; bases not matched to a gene: 4. CDR3 length equals 15 residues. Germline CDR1 reads SGHRS; CDR2 reads YFSETQ. The CDR3 bases are TGCGCCAGCAGCCCCGGGACAGATAGCAATCAGCCCCAGCATTTT. This gives the protein CASSPGTDSNQPQHF.

The chain combines TRBV24-1 with TRBJ2-3; TRBD1 agrees at 7 bases. Germline CDR1 reads KGHDR; CDR2 reads SFDVKD. The V gene end was trimmed by 1 base and the J gene end by 1 base; junction bases not matched to a gene: 7. The CDR3 consists of 17 residues. CDR3 sequence reads: CATSDLRGPVGTDTQYF. As DNA, the CDR3 is TGTGCCACCAGTGATTTAAGGGGGCCCGTCGGCACAGATACGCAGTATTTT.

There are many counts of this clonotype. Since a much larger clone is just one base distant, this may be a read error. V is TRBV10-2 and J is TRBJ1-1; 9 nucleotides agree with TRBD1. The germline V gene has CDR1 WSHSY and CDR2 SAAADI. The CDR3 sequence is 12 residues long. Losses at the gene ends were 6 bases for V and 12 bases for J; bases not matched to a gene: 8. CDR3 region: CASRGTGTLPFF. The CDR3 DNA reads as TGCGCCAGCAGGGGGACAGGGACCCTGCCTTTCTTT.

The chain is built from TRBV20-1 and TRBJ2-5; D is undetermined. Trimming removed 3 bases at V and 4 bases at J, with 12 bases between. This CDR3 comprises 13 residues. Germline V lookup: CDR1 DFQATT, CDR2 SNEGSKA (reference sequence). This chain's CDR3 is CSASLRVGETQYF. The DNA of the CDR3 is TGCAGTGCTAGCCTAAGGGTTGGAGAGACCCAGTACTTC.

This clonotype was counted only a few times. This CDR3 is CASSVGGLNQPQHF. Here the CDR3 DNA reads TGTGCCAGCAGCGTAGGGGGTCTCAATCAGCCCCAGCATTTT. The chain joins TRBV9 to TRBJ1-5; the D is unclear. Trimming removed 0 bases at V and 3 bases at J, with 7 bases between. CDR3 length: 14 residues. Germline V gives CDR1 SGDLS, CDR2 YYNGEE.

J is TRBJ1-1 and V is TRBV29-1, with D possibly being TRBD1 (5 bases). This CDR3 is 12 amino acids long. Germline V gives CDR1 SQVTM, CDR2 ANQGSEA. The germline V and J ends were trimmed by 3 bases and 5 bases, with 10 bases remaining between them. CDR3: CSVDEGRTEAFF. CDR3 bases: TGCAGCGTTGATGAGGGGAGAACTGAAGCTTTCTTT.

The chain carries TRBV6-1 and TRBJ1-2; D not resolved. Germline V gene lookup returns CDR1 MNHNS and CDR2 SASEGT. This CDR3 has 12 amino acids. The V gene lost 1 base and the J gene lost 5 bases, with 5 bases spanning the gap. The CDR3 DNA reads as TGTGCCAGCAGTGAAGGAGGGTATGGCTACACCTTC. Its translation: CASSEGGYGYTF.

This rearrangement joins TRBV19 to TRBJ2-5; D gene unclear. V gave up 5 bases and J gave up 1 base, with 11 bases separating them. The CDR3 is 14 amino acids. CDR1 is LNHDA, CDR2 SQIVND, per germline (reference sequence). CDR3 nucleotide sequence: TGTGCCAGTAGTTATAGCCGGAGCCAAGAGACCCAGTACTTC. This translates into CASSYSRSQETQYF.

This clonotype has ten or more counts. The rearrangement joins TRBV29-1 to TRBJ1-3; D uncertain. The CDR3 has 13 residues. Germline loops: CDR1 SQVTM, CDR2 ANQGSEA. V was shortened by 7 bases and J by 4 bases, with 14 bases between the two germline ends. CDR3 amino acids: CSAWGVEGNTIYF. DNA for the CDR3: TGCAGCGCCTGGGGAGTGGAAGGAAACACCATATATTTT.

This clonotype has only a few counts. The chain combines TRBV2 with TRBJ1-6; maybe TRBD1 (6 bases). This CDR3 comprises 16 residues. Germline values: CDR1 SNHLY, CDR2 FYNNEI. With 1 base removed from V and 10 bases from J, the gap between germline ends came to 17 bases. The CDR3 DNA is TGTGCCAGCAGTGAAGGGGGACAACAGTTCCGATCACCCCTCCACTTT. Translating gives CASSEGGQQFRSPLHF.

The J gene is TRBJ2-1, the V gene TRBV2, with D perhaps matching TRBD2 (6 bases). Trimming pared 8 bases from V and 6 bases from J, leaving 17 bases between. The CDR3 is 14 amino acids. CDR1 is SNHLY and CDR2 is FYNNEI in the germline V gene. DNA of the CDR3: TGTGCCAGCCAGAGCCTAGCGAGTTTCAATGAGCAGTTCTTC. Amino acids: CASQSLASFNEQFF. The entire variable domain, with the rest obtained from reference TRBV2 and TRBJ2-1, is as follows: EPEVTQTPSHQVTQMGQEVILRCVPISNHLYFYWYRQILGQKVEFLVSFYNNEISEKSEIFDDQFSVERPDGSNFTLKIRSTKLEDSAMYFCASQSLASFNEQFFGPGTRLTVL.

The chain employs TRBV29-1 and TRBJ2-1; unclear D gene. Germline V CDR1 and CDR2: SQVTM, ANQGSEA. Trimming removed 3 bases from V and 3 bases from J, with 3 bases in between. The CDR3 is made up of 11 amino acids. Here the CDR3 reads CSVEYYNEQFF. The CDR3 nucleotides are TGCAGCGTTGAGTACTACAATGAGCAGTTCTTC.

Only a few counts were recorded for this clonotype. The rearrangement joins TRBV7-9 to TRBJ1-2, with D maybe TRBD1 (6 bases). The CDR3 is made up of 15 amino acids. CDR1 and CDR2 (germline): SEHNR, FQNEAQ (reference sequence). V was clipped by 2 bases and J by 0 bases, with 10 bases between them. The CDR3 loop is CASSLWTAANYGYTF. The CDR3 coding sequence is TGTGCCAGCAGCTTATGGACAGCAGCTAACTATGGCTACACCTTC.